The T cell receptor beta chain described here comes from a study of Ad26.COV2.S vaccination and SARS-CoV-2 variants. Study-level information: Donor allocation was to the COV1001 Ad26.COV2.S trial arm. Recipients of Ad26.COV2.S got it intramuscularly, once or twice 56 days apart. Study results and caveats: The study found similar non-spike TCR breadth in vaccine and placebo recipients. Substantial breadth was reportedly displayed by spike-specific CD8+ and CD4+ T cell responses after vaccination.

Treatment noted: around 19 received Ad26.COV2.S at low or high dose, single or two shots; about 5 received placebo; per-sample allocation not given. Day 63 following the first vaccine or placebo injection was when the samples were taken. Sequencing used immunoSEQ multiplex PCR; TCRdb keeps in-frame clones, though not all of them. The top ten clones hold roughly 1.5% of a sample with about 680,000 clones, 70% to 90% of them seen once. Details on this clone: Its antigen remains unknown.

Looked up from germline, CDR1 is MNHEY and CDR2 is SMNVEV (reference sequence). The V and J ends lost 6 bases and 3 bases respectively, with 11 bases between them. This CDR3 comprises 13 residues. The chain is built from TRBV27 and TRBJ1-2; D might be TRBD1 (6 bases). The sample in question was peripheral blood, obtained in a trial of Ad26.COV2.S vaccine versus placebo. The TCR originated in a person between 18 and 60 years old who received the Ad26.COV2.S COVID-19 vaccine or a placebo. CDR3 sequence reads: CASSLQGHYGYTF. The CDR3 DNA follows: TGTGCCAGCAGCCTACAGGGCCACTATGGCTACACCTTC.